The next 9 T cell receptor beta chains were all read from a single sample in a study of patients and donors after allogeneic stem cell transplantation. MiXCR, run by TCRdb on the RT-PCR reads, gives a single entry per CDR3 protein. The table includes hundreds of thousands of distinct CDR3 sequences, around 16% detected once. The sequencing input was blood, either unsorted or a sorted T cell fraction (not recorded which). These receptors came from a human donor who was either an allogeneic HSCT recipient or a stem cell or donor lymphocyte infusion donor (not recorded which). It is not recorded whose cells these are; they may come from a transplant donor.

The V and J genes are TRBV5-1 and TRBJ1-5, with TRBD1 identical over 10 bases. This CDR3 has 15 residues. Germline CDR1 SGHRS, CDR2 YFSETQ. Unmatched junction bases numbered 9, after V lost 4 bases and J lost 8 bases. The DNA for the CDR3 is TGCGCCAGCAGCCCGGGGACAGGGGATGGTAAGCCCCAGCATTTT. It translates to CASSPGTGDGKPQHF.

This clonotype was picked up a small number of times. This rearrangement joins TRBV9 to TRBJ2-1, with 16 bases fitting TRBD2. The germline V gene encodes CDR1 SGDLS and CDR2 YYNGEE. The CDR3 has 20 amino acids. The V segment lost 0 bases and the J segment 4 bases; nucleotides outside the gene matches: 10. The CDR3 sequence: CASSVAARGLAGGLYNEQFF. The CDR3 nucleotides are TGTGCCAGCAGCGTAGCTGCCCGGGGACTAGCGGGGGGGTTGTACAATGAGCAGTTCTTC.

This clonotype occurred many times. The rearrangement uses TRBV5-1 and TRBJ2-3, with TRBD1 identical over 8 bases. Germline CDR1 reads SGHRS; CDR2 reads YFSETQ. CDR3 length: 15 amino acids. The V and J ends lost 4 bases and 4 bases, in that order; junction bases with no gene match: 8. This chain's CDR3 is CASSDPGQVPDTQYF. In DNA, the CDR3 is TGCGCCAGCAGCGATCCGGGACAGGTTCCAGATACGCAGTATTTT.

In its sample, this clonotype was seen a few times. CDR3 bases: TGTGCCAGCAGCTTAGAGGGACTTAACCTCAATGAGCAGTTCTTC. Residues: CASSLEGLNLNEQFF. The V and J genes are TRBV5-4 and TRBJ2-1; the D gene is possibly TRBD2 (6 bases). The CDR3 covers 15 residues. Trimming took off 2 bases at V and 6 bases at J, with 15 bases between the two ends. Germline CDR1 SGHNT, CDR2 YYREEE (reference sequence).

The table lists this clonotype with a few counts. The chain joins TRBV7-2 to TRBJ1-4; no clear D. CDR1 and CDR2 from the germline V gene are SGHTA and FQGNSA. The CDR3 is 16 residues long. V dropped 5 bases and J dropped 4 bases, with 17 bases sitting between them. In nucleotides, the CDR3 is TGTGCCAGCAGCCCTAGGCCGGGCAAGGTTAATGAAAAACTGTTTTTT. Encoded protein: CASSPRPGKVNEKLFF.

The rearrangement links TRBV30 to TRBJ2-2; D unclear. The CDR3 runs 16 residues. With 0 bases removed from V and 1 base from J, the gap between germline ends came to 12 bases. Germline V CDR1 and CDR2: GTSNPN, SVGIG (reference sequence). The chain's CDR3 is CAWSVPPYGNTGELFF. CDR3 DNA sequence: TGTGCCTGGAGTGTACCGCCCTACGGGAACACCGGGGAGCTGTTTTTT. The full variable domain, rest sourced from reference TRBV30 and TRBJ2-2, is SQTIHQWPATLVQPVGSPLSLECTVEGTSNPNLYWYRQAAGRGLQLLFYSVGIGQISSEVPQNLSASRPQDRQFILSSKKLLLSDSGFYLCAWSVPPYGNTGELFFGEGSRLTVL.

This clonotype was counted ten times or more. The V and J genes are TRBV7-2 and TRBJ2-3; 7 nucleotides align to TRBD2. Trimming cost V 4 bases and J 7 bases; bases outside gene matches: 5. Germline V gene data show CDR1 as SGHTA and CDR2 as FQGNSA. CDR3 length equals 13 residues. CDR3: CASSWVGGNTQYF. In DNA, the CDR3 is TGTGCCAGCAGCTGGGTGGGGGGGAATACGCAGTATTTT.

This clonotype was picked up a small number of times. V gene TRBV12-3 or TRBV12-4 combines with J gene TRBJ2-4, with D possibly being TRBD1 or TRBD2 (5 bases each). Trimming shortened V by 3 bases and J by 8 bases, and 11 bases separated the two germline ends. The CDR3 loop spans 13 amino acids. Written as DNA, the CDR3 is TGTGCCAGCAGTTTCCGGGGCGTAGACATTCAGTACTTC. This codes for CASSFRGVDIQYF.

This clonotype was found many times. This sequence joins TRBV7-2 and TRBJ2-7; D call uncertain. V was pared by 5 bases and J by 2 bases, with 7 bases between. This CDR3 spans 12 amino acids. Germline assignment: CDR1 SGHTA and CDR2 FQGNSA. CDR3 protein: CASSLDTYEQYF. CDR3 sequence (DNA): TGTGCCAGCAGCCTCGACACCTACGAGCAGTACTTC.